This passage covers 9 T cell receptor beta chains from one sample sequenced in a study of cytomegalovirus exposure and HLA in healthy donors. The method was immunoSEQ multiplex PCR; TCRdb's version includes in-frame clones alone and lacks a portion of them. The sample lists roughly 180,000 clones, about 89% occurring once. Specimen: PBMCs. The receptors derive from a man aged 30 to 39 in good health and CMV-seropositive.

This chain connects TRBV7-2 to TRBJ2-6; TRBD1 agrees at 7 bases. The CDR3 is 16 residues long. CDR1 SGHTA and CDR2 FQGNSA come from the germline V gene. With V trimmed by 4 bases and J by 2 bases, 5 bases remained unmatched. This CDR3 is CASSSEQGAGANVLTF. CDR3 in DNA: TGTGCCAGCAGCTCGGAGCAGGGGGCTGGGGCCAACGTCCTGACTTTC.

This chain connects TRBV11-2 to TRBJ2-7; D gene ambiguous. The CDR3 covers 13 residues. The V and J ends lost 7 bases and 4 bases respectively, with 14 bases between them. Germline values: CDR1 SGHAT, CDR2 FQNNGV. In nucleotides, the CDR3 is TGTGCCAGCACCCGGCCCGAAATTTACGAGCAGTACTTC. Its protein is CASTRPEIYEQYF.

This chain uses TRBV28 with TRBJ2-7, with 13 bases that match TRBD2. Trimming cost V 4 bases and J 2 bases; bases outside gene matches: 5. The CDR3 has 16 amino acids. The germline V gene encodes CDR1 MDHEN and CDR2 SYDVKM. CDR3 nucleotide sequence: TGTGCCAGCAGTTCCTCAACTAGCGGGAGGGCCTACGAGCAGTACTTC. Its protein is CASSSSTSGRAYEQYF. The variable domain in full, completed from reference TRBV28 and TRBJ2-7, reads DVKVTQSSRYLVKRTGEKVFLECVQDMDHENMFWYRQDPGLGLRLIYFSYDVKMKEKGDIPEGYSVSREKKERFSLILESASTNQTSMYLCASSSSTSGRAYEQYFGPGTRLTVT.

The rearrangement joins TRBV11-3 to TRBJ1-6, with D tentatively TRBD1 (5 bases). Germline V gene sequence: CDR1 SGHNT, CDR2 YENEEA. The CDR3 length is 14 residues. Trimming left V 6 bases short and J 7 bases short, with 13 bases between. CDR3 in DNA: TGTGCCAGCAGTTACGGGGCAGAAAATTCACCCCTCCACTTT. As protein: CASSYGAENSPLHF.

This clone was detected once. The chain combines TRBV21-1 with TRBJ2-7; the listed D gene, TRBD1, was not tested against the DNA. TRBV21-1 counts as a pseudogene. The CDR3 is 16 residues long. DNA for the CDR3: TGTGCCAGCAGCAAAATCGACAAGAAATCTAAAGACGAGCAGTACTTC. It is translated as CASSKIDKKSKDEQYF.

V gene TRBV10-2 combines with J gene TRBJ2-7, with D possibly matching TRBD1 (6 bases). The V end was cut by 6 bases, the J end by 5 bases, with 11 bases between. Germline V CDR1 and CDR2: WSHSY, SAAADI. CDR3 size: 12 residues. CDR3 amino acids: CASRKTGHEQYF. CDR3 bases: TGCGCCAGCAGAAAAACAGGGCACGAGCAGTACTTC.

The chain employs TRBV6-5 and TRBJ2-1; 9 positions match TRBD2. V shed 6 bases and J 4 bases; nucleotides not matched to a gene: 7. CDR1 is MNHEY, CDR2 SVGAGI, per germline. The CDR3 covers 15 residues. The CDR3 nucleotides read TGTGCCAGCAGCCGTAGACTAGCGGCTTACAATGAGCAGTTCTTC. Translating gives CASSRRLAAYNEQFF.

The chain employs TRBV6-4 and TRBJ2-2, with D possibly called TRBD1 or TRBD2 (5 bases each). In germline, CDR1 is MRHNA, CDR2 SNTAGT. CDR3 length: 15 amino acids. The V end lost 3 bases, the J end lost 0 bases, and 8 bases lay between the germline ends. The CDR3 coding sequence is TGTGCCAGCAGTGAAGGGACGACGAACACCGGGGAGCTGTTTTTT. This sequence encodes CASSEGTTNTGELFF.

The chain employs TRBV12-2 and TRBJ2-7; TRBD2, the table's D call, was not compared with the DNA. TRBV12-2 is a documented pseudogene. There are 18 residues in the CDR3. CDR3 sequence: CASRSHGGRTSGRPEQYF. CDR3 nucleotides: TGTGCAAGTCGCTCCCATGGGGGCCGGACTAGCGGGAGGCCTGAGCAGTACTTC.